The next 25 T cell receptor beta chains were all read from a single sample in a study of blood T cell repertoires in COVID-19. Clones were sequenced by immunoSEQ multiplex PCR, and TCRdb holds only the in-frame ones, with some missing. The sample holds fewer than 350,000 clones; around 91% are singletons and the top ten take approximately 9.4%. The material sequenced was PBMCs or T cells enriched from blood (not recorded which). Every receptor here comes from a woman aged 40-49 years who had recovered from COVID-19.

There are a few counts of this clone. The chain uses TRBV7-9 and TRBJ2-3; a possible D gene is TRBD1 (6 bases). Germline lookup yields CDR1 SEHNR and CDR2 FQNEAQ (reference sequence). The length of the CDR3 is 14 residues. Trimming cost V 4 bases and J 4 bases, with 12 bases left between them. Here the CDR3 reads CASSSPRGSDTQYF. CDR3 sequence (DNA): TGTGCCAGCAGCTCCCCAAGGGGGTCAGATACGCAGTATTTT.

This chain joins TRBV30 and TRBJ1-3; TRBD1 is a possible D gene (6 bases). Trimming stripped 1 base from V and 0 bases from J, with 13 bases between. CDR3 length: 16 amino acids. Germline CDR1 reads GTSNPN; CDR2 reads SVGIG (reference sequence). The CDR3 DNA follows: TGTGCCTGGAGTGAGGGGGGGTTCCTCTCTGGAAACACCATATATTTT. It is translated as CAWSEGGFLSGNTIYF.

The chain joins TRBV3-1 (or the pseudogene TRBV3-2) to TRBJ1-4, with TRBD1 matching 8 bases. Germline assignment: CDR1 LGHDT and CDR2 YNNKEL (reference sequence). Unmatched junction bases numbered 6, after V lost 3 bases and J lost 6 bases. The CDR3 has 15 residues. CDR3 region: CASSHRTGRDEKLFF. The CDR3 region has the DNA TGTGCCAGCAGCCACCGGACAGGGAGAGATGAAAAACTGTTTTTT.

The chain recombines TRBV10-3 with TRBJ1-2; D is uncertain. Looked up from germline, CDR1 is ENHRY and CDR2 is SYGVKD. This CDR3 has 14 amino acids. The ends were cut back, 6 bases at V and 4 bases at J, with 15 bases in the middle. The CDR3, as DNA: TGTGCCATCAGGACTTCGGGAGGAGGCTATGGCTACACCTTC. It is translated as CAIRTSGGGYGYTF.

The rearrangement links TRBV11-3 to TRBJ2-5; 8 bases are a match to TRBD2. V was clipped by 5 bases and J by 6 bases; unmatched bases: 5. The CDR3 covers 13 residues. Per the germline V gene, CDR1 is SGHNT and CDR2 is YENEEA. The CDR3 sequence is CASSRTSGQTQYF. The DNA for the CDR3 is TGTGCCAGCAGCCGAACTAGCGGCCAGACCCAGTACTTC.

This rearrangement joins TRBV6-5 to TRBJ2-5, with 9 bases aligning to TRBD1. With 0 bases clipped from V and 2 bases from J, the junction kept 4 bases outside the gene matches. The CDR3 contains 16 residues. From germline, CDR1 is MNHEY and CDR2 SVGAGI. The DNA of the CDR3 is TGTGCCAGCAGTTACTCGGGACAGGGTTATCAAGAGACCCAGTACTTC. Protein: CASSYSGQGYQETQYF.

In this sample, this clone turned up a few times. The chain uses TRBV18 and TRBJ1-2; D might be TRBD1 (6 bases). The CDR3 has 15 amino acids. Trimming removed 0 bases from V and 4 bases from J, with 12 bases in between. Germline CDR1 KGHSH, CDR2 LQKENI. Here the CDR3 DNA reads TGTGCCAGCTCACCACCGCAGGGGCTCAGCTATGGCTACACCTTC. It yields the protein CASSPPQGLSYGYTF.

CDR3 protein: CATLRGGAGEKLFF. DNA of the CDR3: TGTGCCACACTACGAGGGGGCGCTGGTGAAAAACTGTTTTTT. The chain couples TRBV28 to TRBJ1-4, with 7 positions matching TRBD1. V was pared by 10 bases and J by 7 bases, with 12 bases of the junction left unmatched. Germline V CDR1 and CDR2: MDHEN, SYDVKM. The CDR3 spans 14 residues. Using reference TRBV28 and TRBJ1-4 for the parts outside the CDR3, the full variable domain is DVKVTQSSRYLVKRTGEKVFLECVQDMDHENMFWYRQDPGLGLRLIYFSYDVKMKEKGDIPEGYSVSREKKERFSLILESASTNQTSMYLCATLRGGAGEKLFFGSGTQLSVL.

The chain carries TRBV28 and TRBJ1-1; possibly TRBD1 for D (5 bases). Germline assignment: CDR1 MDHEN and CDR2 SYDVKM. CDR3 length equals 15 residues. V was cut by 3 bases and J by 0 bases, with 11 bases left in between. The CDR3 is CASSFQGNVNTEAFF. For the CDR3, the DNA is TGTGCCAGCAGTTTTCAGGGTAACGTGAACACTGAAGCTTTCTTT.

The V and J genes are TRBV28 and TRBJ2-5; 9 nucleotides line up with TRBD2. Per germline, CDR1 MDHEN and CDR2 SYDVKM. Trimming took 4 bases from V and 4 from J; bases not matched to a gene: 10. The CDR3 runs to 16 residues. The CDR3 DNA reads TGTGCCAGCAGTTCCCCCAGGCTAGCGGGGAGAGAGACCCAGTACTTC. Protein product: CASSSPRLAGRETQYF.

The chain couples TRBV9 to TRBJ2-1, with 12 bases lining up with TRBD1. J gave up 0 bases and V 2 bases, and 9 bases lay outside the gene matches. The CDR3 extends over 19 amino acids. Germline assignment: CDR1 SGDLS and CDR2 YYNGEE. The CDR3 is CASSVRDRGHISSYNEQFF. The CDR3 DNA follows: TGTGCCAGCAGCGTCCGGGACAGGGGGCATATCAGCTCCTACAATGAGCAGTTCTTC. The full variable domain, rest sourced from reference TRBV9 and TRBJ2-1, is DSGVTQTPKHLITATGQRVTLRCSPRSGDLSVYWYQQSLDQGLQFLIQYYNGEERAKGNILERFSAQQFPDLHSELNLSSLELGDSALYFCASSVRDRGHISSYNEQFFGPGTRLTVL.

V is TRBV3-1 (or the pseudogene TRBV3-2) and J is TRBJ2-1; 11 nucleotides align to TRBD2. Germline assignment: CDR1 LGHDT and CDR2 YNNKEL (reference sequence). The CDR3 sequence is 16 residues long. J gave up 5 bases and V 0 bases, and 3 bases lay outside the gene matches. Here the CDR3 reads CASSQDPGLADNEQFF. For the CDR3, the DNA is TGTGCCAGCAGCCAAGATCCGGGACTAGCGGACAATGAGCAGTTCTTC.

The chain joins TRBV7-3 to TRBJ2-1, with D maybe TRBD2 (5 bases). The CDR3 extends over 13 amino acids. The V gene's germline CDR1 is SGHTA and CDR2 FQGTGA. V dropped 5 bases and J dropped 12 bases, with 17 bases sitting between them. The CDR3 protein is CASSVDSTGGQFF. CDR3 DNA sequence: TGTGCCAGCAGCGTGGACTCGACGGGCGGGCAGTTCTTC.

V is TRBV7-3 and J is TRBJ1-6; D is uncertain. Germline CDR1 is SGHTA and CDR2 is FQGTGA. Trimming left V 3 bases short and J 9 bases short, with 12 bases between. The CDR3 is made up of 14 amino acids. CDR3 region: CASSLGSGGSPLHF. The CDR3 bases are TGTGCCAGCAGCTTGGGCAGTGGAGGTTCACCCCTCCACTTT.

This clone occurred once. This CDR3 reads CASSSDISSTDTQYF. CDR3 DNA sequence: TGTGCCAGCAGCTCGGACATTTCTAGCACAGATACGCAGTATTTT. The genes are TRBV7-6 and TRBJ2-3; D is perhaps TRBD1 (5 bases). This CDR3 is built from 15 residues. Trimming cost V 4 bases and J 0 bases, with 11 bases left between them. Germline assignment: CDR1 SGHVS and CDR2 FNYEAQ.

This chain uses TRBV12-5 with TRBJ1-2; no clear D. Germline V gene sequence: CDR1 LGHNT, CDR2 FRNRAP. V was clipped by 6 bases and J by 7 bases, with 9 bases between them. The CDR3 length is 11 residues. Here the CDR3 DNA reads TGTGCTAGTGGGGCACGAGGTGGCTACACCTTC. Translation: CASGARGGYTF.

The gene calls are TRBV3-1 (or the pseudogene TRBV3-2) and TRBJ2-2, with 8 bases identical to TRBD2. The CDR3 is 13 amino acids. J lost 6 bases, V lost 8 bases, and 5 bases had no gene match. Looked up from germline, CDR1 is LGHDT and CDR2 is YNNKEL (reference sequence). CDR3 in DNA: TGTGCCAGCCACCGGGAGGGGCCCGGGGAGCTGTTTTTT. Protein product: CASHREGPGELFF.

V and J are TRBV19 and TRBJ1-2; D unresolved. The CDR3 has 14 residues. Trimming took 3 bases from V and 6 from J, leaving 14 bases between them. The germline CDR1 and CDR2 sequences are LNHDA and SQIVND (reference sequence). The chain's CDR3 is CASSISREGNGYTF. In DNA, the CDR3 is TGTGCCAGTAGTATTTCGAGGGAAGGGAATGGCTACACCTTC.

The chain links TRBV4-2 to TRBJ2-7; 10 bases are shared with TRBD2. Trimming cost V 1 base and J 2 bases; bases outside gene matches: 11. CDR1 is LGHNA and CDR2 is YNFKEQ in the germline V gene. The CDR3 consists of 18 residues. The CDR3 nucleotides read TGTGCCAGCAGCCAAGGGGTCCTTACTAGCGGGATTCCCTACGAGCAGTACTTC. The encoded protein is CASSQGVLTSGIPYEQYF.

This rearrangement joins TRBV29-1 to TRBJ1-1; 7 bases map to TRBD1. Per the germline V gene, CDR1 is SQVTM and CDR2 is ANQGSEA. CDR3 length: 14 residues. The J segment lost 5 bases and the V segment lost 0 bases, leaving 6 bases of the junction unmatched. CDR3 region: CSVEDPRGWTEAFF. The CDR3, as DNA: TGCAGCGTTGAAGATCCCAGGGGGTGGACTGAAGCTTTCTTT.

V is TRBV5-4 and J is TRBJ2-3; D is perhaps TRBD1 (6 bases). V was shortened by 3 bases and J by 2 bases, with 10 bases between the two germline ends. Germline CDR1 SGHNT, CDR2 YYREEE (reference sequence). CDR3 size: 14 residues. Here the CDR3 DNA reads TGTGCCAGCAGCTCGGTGGGGGCCACAGATACGCAGTATTTT. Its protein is CASSSVGATDTQYF. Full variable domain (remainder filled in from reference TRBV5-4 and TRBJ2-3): ETGVTQSPTHLIKTRGQQVTLRCSSQSGHNTVSWYQQALGQGPQFIFQYYREEENGRGNFPPRFSGLQFPNYSSELNVNALELDDSALYLCASSSVGATDTQYFGPGTRLTVL.

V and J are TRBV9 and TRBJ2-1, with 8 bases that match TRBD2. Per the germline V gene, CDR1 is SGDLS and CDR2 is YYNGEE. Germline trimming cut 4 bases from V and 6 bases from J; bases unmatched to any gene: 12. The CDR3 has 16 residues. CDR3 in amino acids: CASSPQYGAGGNEQFF. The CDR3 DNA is TGTGCCAGCAGCCCTCAGTATGGGGCGGGAGGCAATGAGCAGTTCTTC. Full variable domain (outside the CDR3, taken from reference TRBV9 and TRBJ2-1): DSGVTQTPKHLITATGQRVTLRCSPRSGDLSVYWYQQSLDQGLQFLIQYYNGEERAKGNILERFSAQQFPDLHSELNLSSLELGDSALYFCASSPQYGAGGNEQFFGPGTRLTVL.

Here the CDR3 DNA reads TGTGCCAGCAGTTTAGGGCCGCAGGGGCGGGAGGAGCAGTACTTC. Protein sequence: CASSLGPQGREEQYF. The chain joins TRBV27 to TRBJ2-7, with D maybe TRBD2 (7 bases). The CDR3 sequence is 15 residues long. The V gene lost 2 bases and the J gene lost 7 bases, with 18 bases spanning the gap. CDR1 is MNHEY and CDR2 is SMNVEV in the germline V gene (reference sequence).

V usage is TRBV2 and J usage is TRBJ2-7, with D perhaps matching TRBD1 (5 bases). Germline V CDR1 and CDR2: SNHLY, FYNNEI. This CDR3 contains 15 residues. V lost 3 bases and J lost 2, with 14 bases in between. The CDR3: CASSEAARVPYEQYF. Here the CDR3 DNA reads TGTGCCAGCAGTGAGGCCGCCAGGGTCCCCTACGAGCAGTACTTC.

The CDR3 loop reads CASESHTEAFF. DNA for the CDR3: TGTGCCAGCGAGTCGCACACTGAAGCTTTCTTT. The rearrangement uses TRBV11-3 and TRBJ1-1; D gene unclear. The germline V gene encodes CDR1 SGHNT and CDR2 YENEEA. V was pared by 8 bases and J by 3 bases, with 7 bases between. CDR3 size: 11 residues.